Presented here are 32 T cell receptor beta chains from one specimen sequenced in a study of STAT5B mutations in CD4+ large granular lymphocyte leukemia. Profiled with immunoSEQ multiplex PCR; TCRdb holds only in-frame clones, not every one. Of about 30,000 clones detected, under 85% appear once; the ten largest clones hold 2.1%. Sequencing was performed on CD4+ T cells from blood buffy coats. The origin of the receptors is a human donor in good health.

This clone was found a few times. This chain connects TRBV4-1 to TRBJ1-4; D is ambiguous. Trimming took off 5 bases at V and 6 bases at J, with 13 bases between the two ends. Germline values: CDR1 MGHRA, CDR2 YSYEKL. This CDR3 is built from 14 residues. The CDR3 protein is CASSWGLVDEKLFF. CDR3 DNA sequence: TGCGCCAGCAGCTGGGGATTGGTGGATGAAAAACTGTTTTTT.

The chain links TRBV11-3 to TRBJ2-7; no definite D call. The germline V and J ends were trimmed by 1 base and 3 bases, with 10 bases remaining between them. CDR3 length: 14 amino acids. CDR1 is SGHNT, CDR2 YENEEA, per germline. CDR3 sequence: CASSLGGADYEQYF. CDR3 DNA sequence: TGTGCCAGCAGCTTAGGCGGAGCCGACTACGAGCAGTACTTC.

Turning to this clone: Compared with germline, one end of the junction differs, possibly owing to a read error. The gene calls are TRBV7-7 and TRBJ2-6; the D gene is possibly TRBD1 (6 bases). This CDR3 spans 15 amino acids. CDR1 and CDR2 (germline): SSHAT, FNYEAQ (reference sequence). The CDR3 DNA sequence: TGTGCTAGCAGCTTAGGGGGATCAGGGGCCAACGTCCTGACTTTC. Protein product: CASSLGGSGANVLTF.

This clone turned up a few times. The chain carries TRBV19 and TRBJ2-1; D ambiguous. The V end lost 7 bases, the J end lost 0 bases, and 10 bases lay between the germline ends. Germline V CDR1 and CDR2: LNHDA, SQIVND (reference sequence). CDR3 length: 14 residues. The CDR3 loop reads CASTVSFSYNEQFF. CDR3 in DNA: TGTGCCAGTACTGTATCCTTCTCCTACAATGAGCAGTTCTTC.

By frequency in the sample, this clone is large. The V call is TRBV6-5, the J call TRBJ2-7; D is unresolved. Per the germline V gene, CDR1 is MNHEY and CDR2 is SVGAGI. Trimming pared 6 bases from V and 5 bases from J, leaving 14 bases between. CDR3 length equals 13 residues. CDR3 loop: CASSPPLRNEQYF. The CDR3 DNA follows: TGTGCCAGCAGCCCGCCGCTTAGGAACGAGCAGTACTTC.

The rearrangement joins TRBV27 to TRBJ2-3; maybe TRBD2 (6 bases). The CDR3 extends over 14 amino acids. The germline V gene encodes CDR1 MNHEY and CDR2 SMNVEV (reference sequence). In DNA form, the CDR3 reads TGTGCATCCAAGCGAGGCGGGGGCACAGATACGCAGTATTTT. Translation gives CASKRGGGTDTQYF.

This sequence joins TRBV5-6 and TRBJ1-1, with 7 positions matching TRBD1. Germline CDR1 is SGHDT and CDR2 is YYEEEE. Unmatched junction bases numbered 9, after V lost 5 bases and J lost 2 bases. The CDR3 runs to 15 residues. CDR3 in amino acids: CASRYLGQDNTEAFF. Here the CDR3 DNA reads TGTGCCAGCAGATACCTAGGACAGGATAACACTGAAGCTTTCTTT.

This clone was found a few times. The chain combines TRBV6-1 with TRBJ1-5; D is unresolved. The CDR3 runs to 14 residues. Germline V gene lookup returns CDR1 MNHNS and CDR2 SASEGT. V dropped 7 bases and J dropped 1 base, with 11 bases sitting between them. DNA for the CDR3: TGTGCCAGCACCGGTGCGAAAAGCAATCAGCCCCAGCATTTT. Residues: CASTGAKSNQPQHF.

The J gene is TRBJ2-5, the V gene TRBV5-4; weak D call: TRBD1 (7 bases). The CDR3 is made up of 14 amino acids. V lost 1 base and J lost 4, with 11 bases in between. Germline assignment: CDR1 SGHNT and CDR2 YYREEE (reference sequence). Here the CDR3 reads CASSLRQGGETQYF. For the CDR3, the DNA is TGTGCCAGCAGCTTGAGGCAGGGGGGAGAGACCCAGTACTTC.

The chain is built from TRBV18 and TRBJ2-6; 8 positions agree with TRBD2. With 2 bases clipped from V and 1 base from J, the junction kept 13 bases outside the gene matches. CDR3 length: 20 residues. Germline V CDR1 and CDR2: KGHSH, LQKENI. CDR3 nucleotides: TGTGCCAGCTCACCAGCCCTTCCTTACGGGGGGGCATCTGGGGCCAACGTCCTGACTTTC. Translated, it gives CASSPALPYGGASGANVLTF.

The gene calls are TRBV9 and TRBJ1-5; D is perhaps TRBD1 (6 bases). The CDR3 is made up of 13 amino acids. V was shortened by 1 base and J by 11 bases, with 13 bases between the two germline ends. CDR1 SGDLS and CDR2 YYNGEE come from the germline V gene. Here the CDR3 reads CASSVSAAGAQHF. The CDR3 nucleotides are TGTGCCAGCAGCGTATCTGCCGCAGGGGCCCAGCATTTT.

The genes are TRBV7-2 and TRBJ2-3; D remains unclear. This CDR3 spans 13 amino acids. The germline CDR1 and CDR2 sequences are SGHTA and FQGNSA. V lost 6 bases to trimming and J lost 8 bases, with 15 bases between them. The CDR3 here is CASRPSGPATQYF. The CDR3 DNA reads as TGTGCCAGCAGGCCCTCGGGTCCTGCTACGCAGTATTTT.

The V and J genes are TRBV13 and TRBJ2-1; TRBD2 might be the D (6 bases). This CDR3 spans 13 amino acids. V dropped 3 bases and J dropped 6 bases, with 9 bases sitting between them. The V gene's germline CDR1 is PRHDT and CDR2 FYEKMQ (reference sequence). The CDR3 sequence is CASSLRRANEQFF. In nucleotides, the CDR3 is TGTGCCAGCAGCTTGCGGAGGGCCAATGAGCAGTTCTTC.

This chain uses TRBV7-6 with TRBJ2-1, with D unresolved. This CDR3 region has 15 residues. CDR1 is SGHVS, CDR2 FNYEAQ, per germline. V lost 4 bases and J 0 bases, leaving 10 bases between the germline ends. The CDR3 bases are TGTGCCAGCAGCTCCCAGGAAGGCTCCTACAATGAGCAGTTCTTC. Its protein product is CASSSQEGSYNEQFF.

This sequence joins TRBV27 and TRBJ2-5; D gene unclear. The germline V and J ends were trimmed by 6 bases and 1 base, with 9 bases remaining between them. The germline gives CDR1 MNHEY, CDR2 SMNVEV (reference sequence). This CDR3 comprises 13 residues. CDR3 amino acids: CASRSRSQETQYF. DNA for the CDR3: TGTGCCAGCAGAAGCAGGTCCCAAGAGACCCAGTACTTC.

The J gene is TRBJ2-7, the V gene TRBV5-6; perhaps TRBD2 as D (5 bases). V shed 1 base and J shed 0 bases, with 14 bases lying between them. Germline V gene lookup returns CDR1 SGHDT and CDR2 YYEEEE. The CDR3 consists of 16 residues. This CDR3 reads CASSLRVGSGSYEQYF. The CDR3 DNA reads TGTGCCAGCAGCTTGAGGGTCGGAAGCGGCTCCTACGAGCAGTACTTC. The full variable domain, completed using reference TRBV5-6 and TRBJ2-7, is DAGVTQSPTHLIKTRGQQVTLRCSPKSGHDTVSWYQQALGQGPQFIFQYYEEEERQRGNFPDRFSGHQFPNYSSELNVNALLLGDSALYLCASSLRVGSGSYEQYFGPGTRLTVT.

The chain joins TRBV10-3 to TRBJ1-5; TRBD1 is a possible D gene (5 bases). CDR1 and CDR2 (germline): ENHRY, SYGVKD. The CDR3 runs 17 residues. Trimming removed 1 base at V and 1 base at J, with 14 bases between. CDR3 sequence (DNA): TGTGCCATCAGTGAGTTCCCCGGGACGGAAAGCAATCAGCCCCAGCATTTT. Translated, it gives CAISEFPGTESNQPQHF.

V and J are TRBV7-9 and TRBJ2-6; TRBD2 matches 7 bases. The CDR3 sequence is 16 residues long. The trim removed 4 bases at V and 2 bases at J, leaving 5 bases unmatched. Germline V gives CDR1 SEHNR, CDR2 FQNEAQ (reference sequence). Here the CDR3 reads CASSWGGVPGANVLTF. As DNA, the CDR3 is TGTGCCAGCAGCTGGGGGGGGGTCCCTGGGGCCAACGTCCTGACTTTC.

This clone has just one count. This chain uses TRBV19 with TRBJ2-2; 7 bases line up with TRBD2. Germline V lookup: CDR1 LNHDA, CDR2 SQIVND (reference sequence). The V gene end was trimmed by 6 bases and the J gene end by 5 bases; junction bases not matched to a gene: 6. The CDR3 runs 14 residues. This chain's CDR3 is CASRKGGWTGELFF. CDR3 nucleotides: TGTGCCAGTAGGAAGGGAGGGTGGACCGGGGAGCTGTTTTTT.

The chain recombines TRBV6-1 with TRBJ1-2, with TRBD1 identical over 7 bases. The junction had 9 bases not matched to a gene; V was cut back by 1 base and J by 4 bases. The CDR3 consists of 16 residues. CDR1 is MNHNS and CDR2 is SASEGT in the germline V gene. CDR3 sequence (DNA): TGTGCCAGCAGTGAAGGATGGGGACAGAGAGTCTATGGCTACACCTTC. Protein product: CASSEGWGQRVYGYTF.

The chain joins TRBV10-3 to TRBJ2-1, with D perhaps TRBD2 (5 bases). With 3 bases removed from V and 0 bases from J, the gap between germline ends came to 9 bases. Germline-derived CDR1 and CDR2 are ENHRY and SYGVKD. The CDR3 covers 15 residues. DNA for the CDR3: TGTGCCATCAGTGACCCTGGGAGCTCCTACAATGAGCAGTTCTTC. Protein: CAISDPGSSYNEQFF.

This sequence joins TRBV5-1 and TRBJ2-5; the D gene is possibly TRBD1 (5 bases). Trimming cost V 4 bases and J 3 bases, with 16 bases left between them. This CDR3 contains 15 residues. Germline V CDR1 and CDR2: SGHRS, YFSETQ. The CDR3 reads CASSRAKTEKETQYF. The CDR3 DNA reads TGCGCCAGCAGCCGCGCCAAGACAGAAAAAGAGACCCAGTACTTC.

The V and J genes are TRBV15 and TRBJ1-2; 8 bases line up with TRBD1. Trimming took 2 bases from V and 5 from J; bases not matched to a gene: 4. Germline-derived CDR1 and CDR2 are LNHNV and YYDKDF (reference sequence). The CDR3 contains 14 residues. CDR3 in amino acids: CATSRRQGTYGYTF. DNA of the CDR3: TGTGCCACCAGCAGACGACAGGGGACGTATGGCTACACCTTC.

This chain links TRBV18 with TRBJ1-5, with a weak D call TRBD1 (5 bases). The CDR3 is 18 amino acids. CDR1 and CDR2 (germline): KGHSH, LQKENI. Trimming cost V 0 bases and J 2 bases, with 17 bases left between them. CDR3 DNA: TGTGCCAGCTCACCACCGTCTGGCGACGGGGACGGCAATCAGCCCCAGCATTTT. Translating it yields CASSPPSGDGDGNQPQHF. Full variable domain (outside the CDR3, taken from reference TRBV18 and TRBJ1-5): NAGVMQNPRHLVRRRGQEARLRCSPMKGHSHVYWYRQLPEEGLKFMVYLQKENIIDESGMPKERFSAEFPKEGPSILRIQQVVRGDSAAYFCASSPPSGDGDGNQPQHFGDGTRLSIL.

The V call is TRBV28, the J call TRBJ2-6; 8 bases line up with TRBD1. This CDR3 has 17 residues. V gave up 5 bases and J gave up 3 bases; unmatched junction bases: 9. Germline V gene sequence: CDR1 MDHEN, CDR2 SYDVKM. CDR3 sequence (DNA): TGTGCCAGCAGTACCCGGCAGGGGGCGGGTGGGGCCAACGTCCTGACTTTC. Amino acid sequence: CASSTRQGAGGANVLTF. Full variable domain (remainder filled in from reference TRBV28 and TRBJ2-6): DVKVTQSSRYLVKRTGEKVFLECVQDMDHENMFWYRQDPGLGLRLIYFSYDVKMKEKGDIPEGYSVSREKKERFSLILESASTNQTSMYLCASSTRQGAGGANVLTFGAGSRLTVL.

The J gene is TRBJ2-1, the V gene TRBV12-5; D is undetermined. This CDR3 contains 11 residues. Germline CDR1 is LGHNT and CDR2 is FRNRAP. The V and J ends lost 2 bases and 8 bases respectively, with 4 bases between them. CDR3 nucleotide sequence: TGTGCTAGTGGTTTGAGGGATGAGCAGTTCTTC. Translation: CASGLRDEQFF.

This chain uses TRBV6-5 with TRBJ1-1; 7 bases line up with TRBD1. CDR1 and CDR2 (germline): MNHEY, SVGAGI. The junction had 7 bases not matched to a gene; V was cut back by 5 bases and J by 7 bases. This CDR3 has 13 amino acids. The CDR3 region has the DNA TGTGCCAGCAGTCGGGACAGTAAAAATGAAGCTTTCTTT. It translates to CASSRDSKNEAFF.

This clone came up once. The CDR3 DNA sequence: TGTGCCAGCTCACCTGGACAGACGTATAATTCACCCCTCCACTTT. Its translation: CASSPGQTYNSPLHF. The chain links TRBV18 to TRBJ1-6; possible D gene TRBD1, 6 bases. Germline CDR1 reads KGHSH; CDR2 reads LQKENI. Trimming removed 3 bases at V and 4 bases at J, with 10 bases between. The CDR3 loop spans 15 amino acids. The entire variable domain, with the rest obtained from reference TRBV18 and TRBJ1-6, is as follows: NAGVMQNPRHLVRRRGQEARLRCSPMKGHSHVYWYRQLPEEGLKFMVYLQKENIIDESGMPKERFSAEFPKEGPSILRIQQVVRGDSAAYFCASSPGQTYNSPLHFGNGTRLTVT.

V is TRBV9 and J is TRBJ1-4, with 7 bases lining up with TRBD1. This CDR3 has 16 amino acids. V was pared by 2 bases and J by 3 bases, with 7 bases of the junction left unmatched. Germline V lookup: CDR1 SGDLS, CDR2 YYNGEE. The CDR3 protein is CASSVRQGGANEKLFF. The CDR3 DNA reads TGTGCCAGCAGCGTGAGGCAGGGGGGGGCTAATGAAAAACTGTTTTTT.

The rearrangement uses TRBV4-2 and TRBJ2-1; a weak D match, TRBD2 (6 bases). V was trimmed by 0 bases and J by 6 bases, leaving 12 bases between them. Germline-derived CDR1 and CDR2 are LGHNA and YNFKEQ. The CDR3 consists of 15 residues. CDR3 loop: CASSQDGRAGNEQFF. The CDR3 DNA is TGTGCCAGCAGCCAAGATGGGAGAGCGGGCAATGAGCAGTTCTTC.

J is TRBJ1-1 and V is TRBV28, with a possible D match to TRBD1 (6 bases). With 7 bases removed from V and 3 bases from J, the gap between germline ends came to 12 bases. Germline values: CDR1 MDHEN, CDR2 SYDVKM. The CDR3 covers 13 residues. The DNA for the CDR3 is TGTGCCAGCATCAAGGGGGGGGACACTGAAGCTTTCTTT. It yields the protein CASIKGGDTEAFF.

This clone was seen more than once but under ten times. CDR3 sequence reads: CASSPRDKTQKNEKLFF. The CDR3 bases are TGTGCCAGCAGCCCCCGGGACAAGACGCAAAAGAATGAAAAACTGTTTTTT. The rearrangement uses TRBV7-8 and TRBJ1-4, with a tentative D call TRBD1 (6 bases). This CDR3 region has 17 residues. CDR1 and CDR2 (germline): SGHVS, FQNEAQ. V lost 5 bases and J lost 5, with 21 bases in between. The variable domain in full, completed from reference TRBV7-8 and TRBJ1-4, reads GAGVSQSPRYKVAKRGQDVALRCDPISGHVSLFWYQQALGQGPEFLTYFQNEAQLDKSGLPSDRFFAERPEGSVSTLKIQRTQQEDSAVYLCASSPRDKTQKNEKLFFGSGTQLSVL.